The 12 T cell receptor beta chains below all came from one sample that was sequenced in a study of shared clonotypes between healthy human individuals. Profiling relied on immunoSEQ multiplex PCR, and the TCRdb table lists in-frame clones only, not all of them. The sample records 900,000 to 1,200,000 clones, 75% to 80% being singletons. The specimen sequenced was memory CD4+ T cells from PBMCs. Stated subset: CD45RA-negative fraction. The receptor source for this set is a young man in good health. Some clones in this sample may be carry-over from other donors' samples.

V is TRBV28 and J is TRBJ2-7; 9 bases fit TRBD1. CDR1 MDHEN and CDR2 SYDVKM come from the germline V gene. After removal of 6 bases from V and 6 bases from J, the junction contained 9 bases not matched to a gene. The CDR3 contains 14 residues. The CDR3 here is CASSRWGQGVEQYF. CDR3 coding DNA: TGTGCCAGCAGCCGTTGGGGACAGGGTGTCGAGCAGTACTTC.

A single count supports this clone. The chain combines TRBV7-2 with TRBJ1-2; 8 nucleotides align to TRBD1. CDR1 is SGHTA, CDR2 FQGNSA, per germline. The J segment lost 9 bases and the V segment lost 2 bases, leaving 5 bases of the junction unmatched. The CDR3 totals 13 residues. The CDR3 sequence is CASSLNRGTSYTF. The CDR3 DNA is TGTGCCAGCAGCTTAAACAGGGGGACAAGCTACACCTTC.

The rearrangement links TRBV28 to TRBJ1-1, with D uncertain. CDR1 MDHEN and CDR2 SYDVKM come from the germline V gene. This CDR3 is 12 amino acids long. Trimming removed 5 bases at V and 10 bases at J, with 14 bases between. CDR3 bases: TGTGCCAGCAGTCTCGGACTACTCTCAGCTTTCTTT. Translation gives CASSLGLLSAFF. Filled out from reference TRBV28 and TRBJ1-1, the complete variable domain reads DVKVTQSSRYLVKRTGEKVFLECVQDMDHENMFWYRQDPGLGLRLIYFSYDVKMKEKGDIPEGYSVSREKKERFSLILESASTNQTSMYLCASSLGLLSAFFGQGTRLTVV.

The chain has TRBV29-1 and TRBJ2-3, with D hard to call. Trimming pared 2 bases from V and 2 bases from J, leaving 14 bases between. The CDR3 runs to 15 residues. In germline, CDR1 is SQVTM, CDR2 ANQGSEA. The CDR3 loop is CSVERAPTNTDTQYF. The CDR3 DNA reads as TGCAGCGTTGAACGGGCCCCGACAAACACAGATACGCAGTATTTT.

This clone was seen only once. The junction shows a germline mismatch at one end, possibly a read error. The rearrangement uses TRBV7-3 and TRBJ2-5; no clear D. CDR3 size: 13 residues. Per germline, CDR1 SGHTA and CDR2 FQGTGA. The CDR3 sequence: CASSQSAPETQYF. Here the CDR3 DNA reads TGCGCCAGCAGCCAATCGGCCCCAGAGACCCAGTACTTC.

Here the CDR3 DNA reads TGCGCCAGCAGCTCTCTCCTGGACAGGTCCTACGAGCAGTACTTC. Protein product: CASSSLLDRSYEQYF. The rearrangement joins TRBV5-1 to TRBJ2-7; 7 bases line up with TRBD1. Trimming removed 3 bases from V and 1 base from J; junction bases left unmatched: 7. The CDR3 runs 15 residues. CDR1 is SGHRS and CDR2 is YFSETQ in the germline V gene.

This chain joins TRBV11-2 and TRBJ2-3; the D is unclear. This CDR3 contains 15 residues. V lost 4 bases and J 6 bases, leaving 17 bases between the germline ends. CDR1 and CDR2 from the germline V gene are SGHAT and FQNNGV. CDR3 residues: CASSSPRLQPDTQYF. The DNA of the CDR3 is TGTGCCAGCAGCTCCCCGCGACTCCAACCGGATACGCAGTATTTT.

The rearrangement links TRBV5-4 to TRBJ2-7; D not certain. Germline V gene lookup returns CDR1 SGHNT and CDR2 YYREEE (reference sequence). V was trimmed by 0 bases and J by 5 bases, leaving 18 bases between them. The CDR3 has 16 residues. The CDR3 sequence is CASSLAAPPMPHEQYF. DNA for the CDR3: TGTGCCAGCAGCTTGGCCGCCCCTCCCATGCCCCACGAGCAGTACTTC.

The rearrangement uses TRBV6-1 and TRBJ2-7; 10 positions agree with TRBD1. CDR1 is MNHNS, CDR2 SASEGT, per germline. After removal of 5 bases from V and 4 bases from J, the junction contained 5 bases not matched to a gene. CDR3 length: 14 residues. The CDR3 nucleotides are TGTGCCAGCAGTACGACAGGGGGCTTGTACGAGCAGTACTTC. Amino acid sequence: CASSTTGGLYEQYF.

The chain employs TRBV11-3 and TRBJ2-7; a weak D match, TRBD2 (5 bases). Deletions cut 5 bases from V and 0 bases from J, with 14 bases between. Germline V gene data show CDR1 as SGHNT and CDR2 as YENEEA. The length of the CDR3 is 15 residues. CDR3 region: CASSQRTGNSYEQYF. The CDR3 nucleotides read TGTGCCAGCAGCCAAAGGACGGGAAACTCCTACGAGCAGTACTTC.

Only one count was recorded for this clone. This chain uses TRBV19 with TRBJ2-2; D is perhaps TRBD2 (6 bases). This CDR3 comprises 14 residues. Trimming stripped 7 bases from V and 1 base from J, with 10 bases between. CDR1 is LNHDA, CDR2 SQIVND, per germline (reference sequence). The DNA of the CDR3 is TGTGCCAGTACCCCCGGGAGGAACACCGGGGAGCTGTTTTTT. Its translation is CASTPGRNTGELFF.

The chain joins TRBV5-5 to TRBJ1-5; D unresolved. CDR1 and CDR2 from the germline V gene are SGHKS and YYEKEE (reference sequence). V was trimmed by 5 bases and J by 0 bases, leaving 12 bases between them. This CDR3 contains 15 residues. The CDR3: CASSRAADSNQPQHF. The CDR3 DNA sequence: TGTGCCAGCAGTAGGGCAGCTGATAGCAATCAGCCCCAGCATTTT.